This T cell receptor beta chain was identified during a study of T cell responses to AZD1222 COVID-19 vaccine. Study-level results: Spike was spanned by vaccine-associated CD4 TCRs, which were dominant at 160-218 and 743-854.

The germline V gene has CDR1 DFQATT and CDR2 SNEGSKA (reference sequence). V trimming: 3 bases; J trimming: 5 bases; junction bases outside the gene matches: 15. The length of the CDR3 is 16 residues. Clones were read by immunoSEQ multiplex PCR, and TCRdb kept only the in-frame ones, dropping some. This repertoire shows 200,000 or so clones, 85% to 90% found once; its top ten account for 2.5% to 3%. This clone was counted a single time. The antigen remains unidentified. This clonotype originated in an adult in good health. The V call is TRBV20-1, the J call TRBJ2-7; 8 nucleotides agree with TRBD2. This specimen was peripheral blood, taken on day 0 of MenACWY control vaccination. CDR3 sequence reads: CSASSAGGLTIDEQYF. DNA for the CDR3: TGCAGTGCTAGTTCTGCGGGGGGCCTCACTATCGACGAGCAGTACTTC.